The 23 T cell receptor beta chains presented below share a single source sample, sequenced in a study of human T cells and chemical hapten exposure. Stated time point: pre-sensitization, week 0. Treatment in this sample: therapeutic diphenylcyclopropenone sensitization with weekly scalp DPC. The template was total RNA from unfractionated whole blood. MiXCR, run by TCRdb on the RACE reads, gives a single entry per CDR3 protein. The sample lists around 33,000 distinct CDR3 sequences, approximately 12% occurring once. Here the sequenced sample was whole blood, taken in connection with sensitization to the hapten diphenylcyclopropenone (DPC). The receptors shown here come from a woman between 35 and 50 years old with alopecia areata. Some clones in this sample may be carry-over from other donors' samples.

The J gene is TRBJ2-5, the V gene TRBV28, with a possible D match to TRBD1 (5 bases). Germline V CDR1 and CDR2: MDHEN, SYDVKM. This CDR3 is built from 14 residues. Trimming took 3 bases from V and 7 from J, leaving 15 bases between them. DNA for the CDR3: TGTGCCAGCAGTTTCGTAACAGGCCCACCGACCCAGTACTTC. Residues: CASSFVTGPPTQYF.

In this sample, this clonotype turned up many times. The chain uses TRBV10-1 and TRBJ2-3, with 7 bases fitting TRBD2. The junction had 3 bases not matched to a gene; V was cut back by 0 bases and J by 0 bases. Germline CDR1 and CDR2: WNHNN and SYGVQD (reference sequence). The CDR3 spans 16 residues. The CDR3 protein is CASSESLSGSTDTQYF. DNA for the CDR3: TGCGCCAGCAGTGAGTCCCTTAGCGGGAGCACAGATACGCAGTATTTT.

This clonotype was observed at least ten times. The chain has TRBV12-3 or TRBV12-4 and TRBJ2-1; D tentatively fits TRBD1 or TRBD2 (5 bases each). V lost 5 bases and J 8 bases, leaving 22 bases between the germline ends. The CDR3 covers 16 residues. For the CDR3, the DNA is TGTGCCAGCAGTCCCCCCTCCGGGACGTCGGCCGATGAGCAGTTCTTC. Encoded protein: CASSPPSGTSADEQFF.

This clonotype was counted ten times or more. The chain is built from TRBV7-9 and TRBJ2-3, with a weak D call TRBD1 (5 bases). The ends were cut back, 1 base at V and 2 bases at J, with 10 bases in the middle. This CDR3 has 15 amino acids. Germline CDR1 and CDR2: SEHNR and FQNEAQ (reference sequence). The CDR3 loop is CASSLEGNPTDTQYF. CDR3 coding DNA: TGTGCCAGCAGCTTAGAGGGGAATCCCACAGATACGCAGTATTTT.

Ten or more counts support this clonotype. V gene TRBV30 combines with J gene TRBJ2-1; 9 bases match TRBD1. The V and J ends lost 6 bases and 9 bases, in that order; junction bases with no gene match: 9. The CDR3 sequence is 13 residues long. Germline CDR1 GTSNPN, CDR2 SVGIG (reference sequence). The CDR3 nucleotides read TGTGCCTGCCCGGGACAGGGCGCTGGTGAGCAGTTCTTC. The encoded protein is CACPGQGAGEQFF.

The chain is built from TRBV10-3 and TRBJ2-5, with D perhaps TRBD1 (5 bases). Germline V gene lookup returns CDR1 ENHRY and CDR2 SYGVKD. This CDR3 is 14 amino acids long. Trimming pared 3 bases from V and 2 bases from J, leaving 10 bases between. The CDR3 is CAISDDSLQETQYF. CDR3 bases: TGTGCCATCAGTGATGACAGCCTGCAAGAGACCCAGTACTTC.

Concerning this clonotype: This could be a read error, since a much larger clone is one nucleotide away. The CDR3 does not close with the conserved phenylalanine or tryptophan, likely indicating a read error. The rearrangement links TRBV6-5 to TRBJ2-3; D may be TRBD2 (6 bases). The ends were cut back, 0 bases at V and 6 bases at J, with 7 bases in the middle. The CDR3 is 13 amino acids. Germline values: CDR1 MNHEY, CDR2 SVGAGI. As DNA, the CDR3 is TGTGCCAGCAGTTACTCAGGAGGGGATACGCAGTATTCT. As protein: CASSYSGGDTQYS.

This clonotype was counted at least ten times. This sequence joins TRBV7-3 and TRBJ2-1, with 10 bases that match TRBD2. Trimming took 4 bases from V and 6 from J; bases not matched to a gene: 3. Germline V gene data show CDR1 as SGHTA and CDR2 as FQGTGA. The CDR3 contains 14 residues. CDR3 protein: CASSSSGRANEQFF. CDR3 nucleotide sequence: TGTGCCAGCAGCTCTAGCGGGAGAGCCAATGAGCAGTTCTTC.

This clonotype came up many times. This chain connects TRBV7-9 to TRBJ1-1; perhaps TRBD1 as D (6 bases). Germline V CDR1 and CDR2: SEHNR, FQNEAQ (reference sequence). V was cut by 6 bases and J by 5 bases, with 16 bases left in between. This CDR3 comprises 14 residues. CDR3 nucleotide sequence: TGTGCCAGCAGTAACGGGGCGACAGGAACTGAAGCTTTCTTT. Translation gives CASSNGATGTEAFF.

This clonotype has ten or more counts. The rearrangement joins TRBV3-1 to TRBJ1-1; D is perhaps TRBD1 (5 bases). Germline V CDR1 and CDR2: LGHDT, YNNKEL (reference sequence). The CDR3 has 15 amino acids. Trimming left V 0 bases short and J 4 bases short, with 12 bases between. The CDR3 nucleotides read TGTGCCAGCAGCCAAGAGGGGGTAGGAGGCACTGAAGCTTTCTTT. It yields the protein CASSQEGVGGTEAFF.

This clonotype was seen a handful of times. The rearrangement joins TRBV4-2 to TRBJ1-4; 7 nucleotides match TRBD1. From germline, CDR1 is LGHNA and CDR2 YNFKEQ. Trimming removed 1 base from V and 8 bases from J; junction bases left unmatched: 7. This CDR3 contains 15 residues. This CDR3 is CASSQAGTAIEKLFF. The CDR3 DNA reads as TGTGCCAGCAGCCAAGCCGGGACAGCGATCGAAAAACTGTTTTTT.

The chain joins TRBV6-6 to TRBJ2-5, with TRBD2 identical over 7 bases. The germline V gene has CDR1 MNHNY and CDR2 SVGAGI (reference sequence). The CDR3 contains 14 residues. Trimming cost V 5 bases and J 2 bases; bases outside gene matches: 5. CDR3 coding DNA: TGTGCCAGCAGTCTGGGGACTATTCAAGAGACCCAGTACTTC. It yields the protein CASSLGTIQETQYF.

This clonotype was seen many times. The chain carries TRBV2 and TRBJ2-4; D is ambiguous. The CDR3 spans 14 residues. The V end lost 2 bases, the J end lost 0 bases, and 5 bases lay between the germline ends. Germline V gene sequence: CDR1 SNHLY, CDR2 FYNNEI. The CDR3 spells CASSESLAKNIQYF. CDR3 coding DNA: TGTGCCAGCAGTGAAAGCCTAGCCAAAAACATTCAGTACTTC.

This clonotype has at least ten counts. The chain recombines TRBV5-1 with TRBJ2-5; D gene uncertain. Trimming took off 1 base at V and 3 bases at J, with 7 bases between the two ends. The CDR3 is 13 residues long. Germline V gene sequence: CDR1 SGHRS, CDR2 YFSETQ. The chain's CDR3 is CASSLRIEETQYF. The CDR3 bases are TGCGCCAGCAGCTTGCGGATCGAAGAGACCCAGTACTTC.

V usage is TRBV29-1 and J usage is TRBJ1-2, with D perhaps matching TRBD1 (5 bases). Germline-derived CDR1 and CDR2 are SQVTM and ANQGSEA. This CDR3 region has 11 residues. V was cut by 7 bases and J by 4 bases, with 10 bases left in between. The CDR3 DNA is TGCAGCGCAGGACAATCCTATGGCTACACCTTC. Encoded protein: CSAGQSYGYTF. Filled out from reference TRBV29-1 and TRBJ1-2, the complete variable domain reads SAVISQKPSRDICQRGTSLTIQCQVDSQVTMMFWYRQQPGQSLTLIATANQGSEATYESGFVIDKFPISRPNLTFSTLTVSNMSPEDSSIYLCSAGQSYGYTFGSGTRLTVV.

This clonotype has more than one count but fewer than ten. CDR3 bases: TGTGCCAGCAGCGGTGGGCGGGACTTCTCCTACAATGAGCAGTTCTTC. Protein product: CASSGGRDFSYNEQFF. The chain recombines TRBV11-2 with TRBJ2-1, with D perhaps matching TRBD2 (6 bases). CDR3 size: 16 residues. The germline gives CDR1 SGHAT, CDR2 FQNNGV. The V and J ends lost 5 bases and 0 bases respectively, with 14 bases between them. The whole variable domain, filled in from reference TRBV11-2 and TRBJ2-1, reads EAGVAQSPRYKIIEKRQSVAFWCNPISGHATLYWYQQILGQGPKLLIQFQNNGVVDDSQLPKDRFSAERLKGVDSTLKIQPAKLEDSAVYLCASSGGRDFSYNEQFFGPGTRLTVL.

This clonotype has ten or more counts. This rearrangement joins TRBV5-8 to TRBJ1-5; no clear D. The CDR3 is 18 residues long. Germline CDR1 reads SGHTS; CDR2 reads YDEGEE. Trimming removed 4 bases from V and 0 bases from J, with 20 bases in between. For the CDR3, the DNA is TGTGCCAGCAGCCCTGTACAGCTAGGTTTATATAGCAATCAGCCCCAGCATTTT. Amino acid sequence: CASSPVQLGLYSNQPQHF.

As concerns this clonotype: A much larger clone is a single base away; this may be a read error. The V call is TRBV18, the J call TRBJ1-5; D call uncertain. The ends were cut back, 1 base at V and 5 bases at J, with 9 bases in the middle. In germline, CDR1 is KGHSH, CDR2 LQKENI. The CDR3 length is 14 residues. DNA for the CDR3: TGTGCCAGCTCACCACGGCAGGCTGATCAGCCCCAGCATTTT. Translation: CASSPRQADQPQHF.

This chain links TRBV28 with TRBJ2-6; possibly TRBD1 for D (6 bases). V was clipped by 6 bases and J by 5 bases, with 14 bases between them. Germline CDR1 and CDR2: MDHEN and SYDVKM. CDR3 size: 15 residues. CDR3 nucleotides: TGTGCCAGCAGGAACAGGGAGACCTGGGCCAACGTCCTGACTTTC. Amino acids: CASRNRETWANVLTF.

This clonotype turned up a few times. The rearrangement joins TRBV29-1 to TRBJ1-5; tentatively, D is TRBD1 (6 bases). There are 14 residues in the CDR3. CDR1 and CDR2 (germline): SQVTM, ANQGSEA. Trimming stripped 4 bases from V and 6 bases from J, with 16 bases between. Here the CDR3 reads CSVVAGARGQPQHF. Written as DNA, the CDR3 is TGCAGCGTTGTTGCAGGGGCGCGAGGTCAGCCCCAGCATTTT.

Many counts were recorded for this clonotype. This chain joins TRBV11-2 and TRBJ2-1; 10 bases are a match to TRBD2. The CDR3 consists of 16 residues. Germline V gene data show CDR1 as SGHAT and CDR2 as FQNNGV. The V segment lost 4 bases and the J segment 3 bases; nucleotides outside the gene matches: 6. The CDR3 is CASSSLTSGNYNEQFF. CDR3 DNA sequence: TGTGCCAGCAGCTCCCTTACTAGCGGGAACTACAATGAGCAGTTCTTC.

This clonotype was detected many times. This chain joins TRBV11-2 and TRBJ1-3; tentative D call: TRBD1 (6 bases). V dropped 3 bases and J dropped 7 bases, with 13 bases sitting between them. The CDR3 contains 14 residues. Germline assignment: CDR1 SGHAT and CDR2 FQNNGV. The DNA for the CDR3 is TGTGCCAGCAGCTTGCAACAGGGTCGGAACACCATATATTTT. It yields the protein CASSLQQGRNTIYF.

The chain employs TRBV24-1 and TRBJ1-2, with D possibly TRBD1 on 5 matching bases. Trimming removed 4 bases at V and 2 bases at J, with 7 bases between. Germline V lookup: CDR1 KGHDR, CDR2 SFDVKD. The length of the CDR3 is 13 residues. This CDR3 is CATSDRANYGYTF. The CDR3, as DNA: TGTGCCACCAGTGACAGGGCAAACTATGGCTACACCTTC.